These T cell receptor beta chains were read from a single sample in a study of HIV-infected patients and healthy controls. Each CDR3 protein is one row after TCRdb ran MiXCR on the 5' RACE reads. This sample carries about 14,000 distinct CDR3 sequences, around 12% of them seen once, and the ten largest clones take around 40%. The sequences come from blood, collected during antiretroviral therapy. The receptors stem from an adult with HIV infection. The donor label of this sample is uncertain. CDR3s leave out the opening cysteine and the closing phenylalanine or tryptophan. The size entry is marked missing in some rows and otherwise reads once, few, many or a size class.

clone_size	v_call	j_call	cdr3_length	cdr3_aa
many	TRBV5-1	TRBJ2-3	15	ASSAGQGVIQRDTQY
many	TRBV4-2	TRBJ2-3	14	ASSQGSGGRTDTQY
NA	TRBV15	TRBJ2-6	14	ATSRSQGFGANVLT
few	TRBV3-1	TRBJ2-2	14	ASSYGLAGVTGELF
many	TRBV6-1	TRBJ2-7	14	ASSESAGQGADEQY
once	TRBV6-5	TRBJ2-1	16	ASSWTGQIRSSYNEQF
many	TRBV14	TRBJ1-3	13	ASSQARSSGNTIY
many	TRBV30	TRBJ2-1	15	AWNLLGQAPGYNEQF
many	TRBV20-1	TRBJ2-7	16	SARPLRIAGGKSYEQY
many	TRBV6-5	TRBJ1-1	14	ASSYTTRDRDVEAF
many	TRBV9	TRBJ2-5	12	ASSGRQAQETQY
many	TRBV13	TRBJ2-2	13	ASSSSGGRAGELF
NA	TRBV10-3	TRBJ2-2	11	AIRQGAAGELF
many	TRBV6-6	TRBJ2-7	12	ASTPEGAVYEQY
many	TRBV2	TRBJ1-4	13	ASSPKGAPNEKLF